The present entry profiles one T cell receptor (beta chain) with its context. This record comes from a study of immune evolution from preneoplasia to lung adenocarcinoma. Germline assignment: CDR1 SGHAT and CDR2 FQNNGV. Trimming shortened V by 1 base and J by 7 bases, and 8 bases separated the two germline ends. The CDR3 is 12 residues long. Generated by immunoSEQ multiplex PCR, the TCRdb table keeps only in-frame clones and is missing some. This table has roughly 2,600 clones, around 80% appearing once. Sequencing was carried out using FFPE invasive lung adenocarcinoma tissue. V is TRBV11-2 and J is TRBJ2-7; D unresolved. The receptor comes from a person aged 70 to 85 with invasive lung adenocarcinoma. The CDR3 nucleotides read TGTGCCAGCAGCTTAGTGCCCCCAGAGCAGTACTTC. It yields the protein CASSLVPPEQYF.